The 2 T cell receptor beta chains given below trace back to one sample, sequenced in a study of blood T cell repertoires in COVID-19. Assay used: immunoSEQ multiplex PCR; TCRdb lists only in-frame clones, some missing. The data show 250,000 or so clones, 85% to 90% seen once. Material: PBMCs or T cells enriched from blood (not recorded which). The receptors were sampled from a young woman with acute COVID-19.

The chain couples TRBV2 to TRBJ2-1, with D perhaps TRBD2 (6 bases). Trimming removed 2 bases from V and 6 bases from J, with 14 bases in between. The CDR3 consists of 15 residues. The germline CDR1 and CDR2 sequences are SNHLY and FYNNEI. The DNA for the CDR3 is TGTGCCAGCAGTGAACGGCGGGAATATCGCAATGAGCAGTTCTTC. It translates to CASSERREYRNEQFF.

In DNA form, the CDR3 reads TGTGCCAGCAGTTCTTTGCGGGAGGGTCCGGGTGAGCAGTTCTTC. Amino acids: CASSSLREGPGEQFF. V gene TRBV11-2 combines with J gene TRBJ2-1; 9 bases line up with TRBD2. After removal of 6 bases from V and 9 bases from J, the junction contained 12 bases not matched to a gene. Germline CDR1 SGHAT, CDR2 FQNNGV. The CDR3 is 15 residues long. Full variable domain (rest looked up from reference TRBV11-2 and TRBJ2-1): EAGVAQSPRYKIIEKRQSVAFWCNPISGHATLYWYQQILGQGPKLLIQFQNNGVVDDSQLPKDRFSAERLKGVDSTLKIQPAKLEDSAVYLCASSSLREGPGEQFFGPGTRLTVL.